Below, one T cell receptor (beta chain) is given with its context. Antigen: not known. Mismatch with germline at one junction end may stem from a read error. The CDR3 loop spans 12 amino acids. CDR1 and CDR2 (germline): MDHEN, SYDVKM. The record originates from a study of blood T cells in healthy people across ages. Findings of the study overall: Naive CD4+ cells and diversity were both higher in long-lived donors than in aged donors.

Through a sample-barcoded 5' primer and a J-beta primer mix, a second PCR was run for roughly 7 to 12 cycles. MiXCR, applied by TCRdb to the 5' RACE reads, yields one record per CDR3 protein. The table has over 550,000 distinct CDR3 sequences, less than 35% seen once. Sequencing used blood. The V and J genes are TRBV28 and TRBJ2-1, with D possibly being TRBD2 (5 bases). The source is a woman older than 75 in good health. CDR3 protein: CVSGHSYNEQFF. CDR3 nucleotides: TGTGTCAGCGGCCACTCCTACAATGAGCAGTTCTTC.